This entry features one TCR beta chain sequence. What it binds is unknown. This CDR3 has 12 residues. Per the germline V gene, CDR1 is MNHNY and CDR2 is SVGAGI (reference sequence). V lost 2 bases to trimming and J lost 4 bases, with 5 bases between them. Time point defined: week 23, last vaccination. In every dose of vaccine, 300 ug of mutant IDH1 20-mer peptide was given alongside topical imiquimod. This sample was taken from a study of a mutant IDH1 vaccine in newly diagnosed glioma. For the study at large: Across weeks 1, 3, 5, 7, 11, 15, 19 and 23, patients received a vaccination each time, eight in all.

The method was immunoSEQ multiplex PCR; TCRdb's version includes in-frame clones alone and lacks a portion of them. Here the sample spans 65,000 or so clones, about 88% being singletons. General observations from the study: Pseudoprogression appeared unlinked to shifts in leading peripheral T cell clonotypes.

The sample here was PBMCs, taken from a glioma patient whose treatment included an IDH1 peptide vaccine. This TCR was recovered from a man aged 25 to 45 with glioma. V usage is TRBV6-6 and J usage is TRBJ1-1; D call uncertain. CDR3 loop: CASSYAGTEAFF. The CDR3 region has the DNA TGTGCCAGCAGTTACGCAGGCACTGAAGCTTTCTTT.